These 27 T cell receptor beta chains originate from one sample sequenced in a study of shared clonotypes between healthy human individuals. Libraries were prepared by immunoSEQ multiplex PCR; TCRdb keeps only in-frame clonotypes and omits some of them. This sample has millions of clones, with approximately 90% found just once. Sequencing was performed on naive CD4+ T cells sorted from blood. Regarding subset: CD45RA+ positively selected. The receptors originated from a man in his late teens or twenties in good health.

V is TRBV29-1 and J is TRBJ1-5; the D is unclear. The V end was cut by 6 bases, the J end by 6 bases, with 21 bases between. The CDR3 runs 15 residues. CDR1 SQVTM and CDR2 ANQGSEA come from the germline V gene. The CDR3 DNA is TGCAGCGTCTCTGCCGTCGCGGGATCGGGTCAGCCCCAGCATTTT. This codes for CSVSAVAGSGQPQHF.

The chain is built from TRBV10-3 and TRBJ2-1; 12 positions match TRBD2. This CDR3 spans 17 amino acids. Germline V gene data show CDR1 as ENHRY and CDR2 as SYGVKD. Losses at the gene ends were 0 bases for V and 0 bases for J; bases not matched to a gene: 0. The CDR3 reads CAISESTSGSSYNEQFF. CDR3 DNA: TGTGCCATCAGTGAGTCGACTAGCGGGAGCTCCTACAATGAGCAGTTCTTC.

The chain combines TRBV12-2 with TRBJ2-2; the listed D gene, TRBD1, was not tested against the DNA. TRBV12-2 is recorded as a pseudogene. The length of the CDR3 is 18 residues. CDR3 DNA: TGTGCAAGTCGCTTAGACCCAGAACACAACCCCGACACCGGGGAGCTGTTTTTT. Residues: CASRLDPEHNPDTGELFF.

This chain uses TRBV6-6 with TRBJ2-1; D gene uncertain. The CDR3 runs to 9 residues. CDR1 and CDR2 from the germline V gene are MNHNY and SVGAGI (reference sequence). V lost 8 bases, J lost 10 bases, and 6 bases lay in between. This CDR3 is CASPPEQFF. CDR3 in DNA: TGTGCCAGCCCCCCAGAGCAGTTCTTC.

This chain joins TRBV7-2 and TRBJ2-7, with TRBD1 matching over 8 bases. J lost 5 bases, V lost 5 bases, and 8 bases had no gene match. This CDR3 is built from 14 residues. Germline V lookup: CDR1 SGHTA, CDR2 FQGNSA. The chain's CDR3 is CASSPRTGSHEQYF. Here the CDR3 DNA reads TGTGCCAGCAGCCCACGGACAGGGTCCCACGAGCAGTACTTC.

As regards this clone: The same CDR3 can be traced to other DNA sequences in this sample. V gene TRBV18 combines with J gene TRBJ2-3, with D hard to call. V lost 6 bases and J lost 6, with 10 bases in between. The CDR3 has 12 residues. The germline gives CDR1 KGHSH, CDR2 LQKENI. Written as DNA, the CDR3 is TGTGCCAGCTCCCCCAACGGGGATACGCAGTATTTT. Translated, it gives CASSPNGDTQYF.

CDR3 coding DNA: TGTGCCTGGAGTCCTACGGGCGGGGGCTACAATGAGCAGTTCTTC. Amino acid sequence: CAWSPTGGGYNEQFF. The genes are TRBV30 and TRBJ2-1, with 7 bases aligning to TRBD2. Germline V gene lookup returns CDR1 GTSNPN and CDR2 SVGIG (reference sequence). The CDR3 is 15 residues long. V shed 2 bases and J 3 bases; nucleotides not matched to a gene: 7.

The V and J genes are TRBV15 and TRBJ1-4, with 10 bases identical to TRBD1. Germline CDR1 reads LNHNV; CDR2 reads YYDKDF (reference sequence). The junction had 6 bases not matched to a gene; V was cut back by 4 bases and J by 7 bases. CDR3 length: 15 amino acids. In DNA, the CDR3 is TGTGCCACCAGCAACCCACGGGACAGGGGTGAAAAACTGTTTTTT. This codes for CATSNPRDRGEKLFF.

V is TRBV28 and J is TRBJ1-4; no firm D call. V shed 1 base and J shed 7 bases, with 10 bases lying between them. Germline V gene sequence: CDR1 MDHEN, CDR2 SYDVKM. CDR3 size: 14 residues. Here the CDR3 reads CASSLSGFSEKLFF. The CDR3 DNA is TGTGCCAGCAGTTTATCTGGATTTAGTGAAAAACTGTTTTTT. Full variable domain (missing parts from reference TRBV28 and TRBJ1-4): DVKVTQSSRYLVKRTGEKVFLECVQDMDHENMFWYRQDPGLGLRLIYFSYDVKMKEKGDIPEGYSVSREKKERFSLILESASTNQTSMYLCASSLSGFSEKLFFGSGTQLSVL.

The rearrangement links TRBV6-5 to TRBJ2-5; D possibly corresponds to TRBD1 (6 bases). Trimming cost V 6 bases and J 5 bases, with 13 bases left between them. The CDR3 runs to 13 residues. Germline assignment: CDR1 MNHEY and CDR2 SVGAGI. DNA for the CDR3: TGTGCCAGCAGACAGGGAGATGGGGAGACCCAGTACTTC. Its translation is CASRQGDGETQYF.

The rearrangement uses TRBV9 and TRBJ2-3; D possibly corresponds to TRBD2 (5 bases). The CDR3 is 15 amino acids. Per the germline V gene, CDR1 is SGDLS and CDR2 is YYNGEE. V lost 0 bases, J lost 5 bases, and 13 bases lay in between. This CDR3 reads CASSVDDGRGDTQYF. The CDR3 DNA reads as TGTGCCAGCAGCGTAGATGATGGGAGAGGAGATACGCAGTATTTT.

The chain joins TRBV2 to TRBJ1-3; 8 bases align to TRBD1. Trimming cost V 2 bases and J 5 bases; bases outside gene matches: 5. Germline lookup yields CDR1 SNHLY and CDR2 FYNNEI. The CDR3 loop spans 15 amino acids. In DNA, the CDR3 is TGTGCCAGCAGTGAACGGACAGGGCGTAGAAACACCATATATTTT. Its translation is CASSERTGRRNTIYF.

This clone was seen a single time. CDR3: CASSFGRAVYGYTF. DNA of the CDR3: TGTGCCAGCAGCTTCGGGCGGGCCGTCTATGGCTACACCTTC. V is TRBV7-2 and J is TRBJ1-2; D remains unclear. The CDR3 extends over 14 amino acids. Deletions cut 3 bases from V and 4 bases from J, with 12 bases between. CDR1 is SGHTA, CDR2 FQGNSA, per germline.

This CDR3 reads CASSLGRQGRAGNTIYF. In DNA form, the CDR3 reads TGTGCCAGCAGCTTAGGAAGACAGGGTCGGGCTGGAAACACCATATATTTT. The chain has TRBV7-2 and TRBJ1-3, with TRBD1 identical over 7 bases. Germline trimming cut 1 base from V and 2 bases from J; bases unmatched to any gene: 8. Germline values: CDR1 SGHTA, CDR2 FQGNSA. CDR3 length equals 17 residues.

V usage is TRBV10-3 and J usage is TRBJ2-5; a possible D gene is TRBD2 (5 bases). Per the germline V gene, CDR1 is ENHRY and CDR2 is SYGVKD. CDR3 size: 14 residues. Trimming stripped 6 bases from V and 3 bases from J, with 14 bases between. CDR3 region: CAISKTISKETQYF. In DNA form, the CDR3 reads TGTGCCATCAGCAAGACTATATCCAAAGAGACCCAGTACTTC.

The gene calls are TRBV5-1 and TRBJ2-5; the match to TRBD1 covers 7 bases. Germline CDR1 and CDR2: SGHRS and YFSETQ. The CDR3 extends over 15 amino acids. The V segment lost 5 bases and the J segment 2 bases; nucleotides outside the gene matches: 9. CDR3 sequence reads: CASRRTGGVQETQYF. CDR3 nucleotides: TGCGCCAGCAGGCGGACAGGAGGAGTACAAGAGACCCAGTACTTC.

This chain links TRBV5-1 with TRBJ1-4, with 8 bases fitting TRBD1. Germline CDR1 SGHRS, CDR2 YFSETQ. The CDR3 contains 14 residues. V trimming: 4 bases; J trimming: 7 bases; junction bases outside the gene matches: 6. The chain's CDR3 is CASSGQGGGEKLFF. CDR3 in DNA: TGCGCCAGCAGCGGACAGGGAGGAGGTGAAAAACTGTTTTTT.

The genes are TRBV18 and TRBJ1-5, with 8 bases that match TRBD1. V dropped 3 bases and J dropped 7; count of bases not matched to a gene: 5. CDR1 and CDR2 (germline): KGHSH, LQKENI. The CDR3 totals 14 residues. The CDR3 nucleotides are TGTGCCAGCTCACCCGGACAGGGACTACAGCCCCAGCATTTT. It specifies CASSPGQGLQPQHF.

The genes are TRBV19 and TRBJ2-2; 8 bases are a match to TRBD2. The V gene's germline CDR1 is LNHDA and CDR2 SQIVND (reference sequence). The CDR3 runs 17 residues. V lost 4 bases and J lost 7; bases outside the gene matches: 14. DNA for the CDR3: TGTGCCAGTAGTACCCGGGAGGTTAGCGGGAAGGTCGGGGAGCTGTTTTTT. Amino acid sequence: CASSTREVSGKVGELFF.

This sequence joins TRBV7-9 and TRBJ2-3, with 9 positions matching TRBD2. The CDR3 has 16 amino acids. After removal of 7 bases from V and 2 bases from J, the junction contained 10 bases not matched to a gene. Germline V gives CDR1 SEHNR, CDR2 FQNEAQ (reference sequence). CDR3 in amino acids: CASIGLASGVTDTQYF. DNA of the CDR3: TGTGCCAGCATCGGGCTGGCTAGCGGGGTCACAGATACGCAGTATTTT.

The chain recombines TRBV28 with TRBJ1-2, with 10 bases identical to TRBD1. The J segment lost 5 bases and the V segment lost 5 bases, leaving 2 bases of the junction unmatched. The CDR3 covers 13 residues. The V gene's germline CDR1 is MDHEN and CDR2 SYDVKM. For the CDR3, the DNA is TGTGCCAGCAGTATGGGACAGGGGTATGGCTACACCTTC. Encoded protein: CASSMGQGYGYTF.

The count of this clone is one. The rearrangement links TRBV9 to TRBJ2-2, with 7 bases that match TRBD1. With V trimmed by 4 bases and J by 0 bases, 6 bases remained unmatched. Germline V gene data show CDR1 as SGDLS and CDR2 as YYNGEE. There are 16 residues in the CDR3. CDR3 sequence (DNA): TGTGCCAGCAGCTTGGGGACAGCCGCGAACACCGGGGAGCTGTTTTTT. This codes for CASSLGTAANTGELFF. The variable domain in full, completed from reference TRBV9 and TRBJ2-2, reads DSGVTQTPKHLITATGQRVTLRCSPRSGDLSVYWYQQSLDQGLQFLIQYYNGEERAKGNILERFSAQQFPDLHSELNLSSLELGDSALYFCASSLGTAANTGELFFGEGSRLTVL.

V and J are TRBV5-1 and TRBJ1-5; D is unclear. This CDR3 is 15 amino acids long. Looked up from germline, CDR1 is SGHRS and CDR2 is YFSETQ. V was pared by 0 bases and J by 6 bases, with 13 bases between. CDR3 protein: CASSLDSGSGQPQHF. In DNA form, the CDR3 reads TGCGCCAGCAGCTTGGACAGCGGGTCGGGTCAGCCCCAGCATTTT. Full variable domain (missing parts from reference TRBV5-1 and TRBJ1-5): KAGVTQTPRYLIKTRGQQVTLSCSPISGHRSVSWYQQTPGQGLQFLFEYFSETQRNKGNFPGRFSGRQFSNSRSEMNVSTLELGDSALYLCASSLDSGSGQPQHFGDGTRLSIL.

The V call is TRBV11-2, the J call TRBJ2-1; 7 nucleotides line up with TRBD2. Germline lookup yields CDR1 SGHAT and CDR2 FQNNGV. This CDR3 is built from 17 residues. The ends lost 4 bases at V and 12 bases at J; junction bases unmatched: 21. The CDR3 nucleotides are TGTGCCAGCAGCTCGGGGTTCGGGACTACACCACAACGGTTGCAGTTCTTC. It specifies CASSSGFGTTPQRLQFF.

This clone was seen a few times. The rearrangement uses TRBV6-5 and TRBJ1-5; 10 positions agree with TRBD1. The CDR3 totals 15 residues. Per germline, CDR1 MNHEY and CDR2 SVGAGI. V lost 6 bases and J lost 6; bases outside the gene matches: 8. DNA of the CDR3: TGTGCCAGCAGCTTGGGACAGGGGAGAGGTCAGCCCCAGCATTTT. It codes for CASSLGQGRGQPQHF.

The CDR3 DNA is TGTGCCAGCAGCGCTTACCGACTAGCGGGAGTGACTAGCACAGATACGCAGTATTTT. Protein sequence: CASSAYRLAGVTSTDTQYF. The chain joins TRBV9 to TRBJ2-3, with TRBD2 matching over 12 bases. Per germline, CDR1 SGDLS and CDR2 YYNGEE. The CDR3 has 19 amino acids. The trim removed 3 bases at V and 0 bases at J, leaving 11 bases unmatched.

The CDR3 nucleotides are TGCGCCAGCAGCCAACCCTTAACAGGGGGCCAGTCCTACGAGCAGTACTTC. Encoded protein: CASSQPLTGGQSYEQYF. The genes are TRBV4-1 and TRBJ2-7; 9 bases fit TRBD1. The trim removed 2 bases at V and 1 base at J, leaving 9 bases unmatched. CDR1 and CDR2 from the germline V gene are MGHRA and YSYEKL. The CDR3 has 17 amino acids.